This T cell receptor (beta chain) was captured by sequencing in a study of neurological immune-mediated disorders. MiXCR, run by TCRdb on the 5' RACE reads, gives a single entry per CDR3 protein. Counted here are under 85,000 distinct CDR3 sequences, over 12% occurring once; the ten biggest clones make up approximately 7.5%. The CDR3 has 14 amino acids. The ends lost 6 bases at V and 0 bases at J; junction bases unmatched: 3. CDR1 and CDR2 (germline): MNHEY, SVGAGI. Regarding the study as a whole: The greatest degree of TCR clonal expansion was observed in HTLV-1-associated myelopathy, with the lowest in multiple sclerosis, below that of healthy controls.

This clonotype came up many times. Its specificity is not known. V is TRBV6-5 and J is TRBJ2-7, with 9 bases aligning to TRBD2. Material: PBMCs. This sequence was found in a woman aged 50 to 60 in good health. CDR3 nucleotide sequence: TGTGCCAGCAGCGGGACTAGCAGCTCCTACGAGCAGTACTTC. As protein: CASSGTSSSYEQYF.